The rows below give T cell receptor beta chains drawn from one sample of a study of long-term antiretroviral therapy in people with HIV. Sequenced by immunoSEQ multiplex PCR; TCRdb stores in-frame clones only, minus some. The sample consists of some 24,000 clones, roughly 80% of them appearing once. This specimen was unsorted PBMCs, taken 4.4 years after starting antiretroviral therapy. The source is a man aged 30 to 39 with HIV. CDR3s include the opening cysteine and the closing phenylalanine or tryptophan. The D gene is left open where the match is weak. Not all rows give a size; the values are once, few, many and, for expanded clones, a class.

>15|TRBD2|NA|TRBV7-8|TRBJ2-1
TGTGCCAGCAGCTCTACTAGCGGGGGGTACAATGAGCAGTTCTTC
CASSSTSGGYNEQFF
>13|NA|NA|TRBV11-3|TRBJ2-7
TGTGCCAGCAGCCAGACAGGTTCGCGAGAGCAGTACTTC
CASSQTGSREQYF
>15|NA|few|TRBV28|TRBJ2-7
TGTGCCAGCAGTTTGGAACAGAGTAACTCCTACGAGCAGTACTTC
CASSLEQSNSYEQYF
>16|NA|NA|TRBV27|TRBJ2-1
TGTGCCAGCAGTTTATCCGCGACTAGTCGGCCCAATGAGCAGTTCTTC
CASSLSATSRPNEQFF
>16|TRBD1|NA|TRBV18|TRBJ2-5
TGTGCCAGCTCCCGACAACCGGACAGGGGGCAAGAGACCCAGTACTTC
CASSRQPDRGQETQYF
>14|NA|NA|TRBV4-1|TRBJ1-4
TGCGCCAGCAGCCAACAGGGGTTTGGTGAAAAACTGTTTTTT
CASSQQGFGEKLFF
>15|TRBD1|NA|TRBV2|TRBJ1-4
TGTGCCAGCAGCTTTACAGGGGGCCGTGGTGAAAAACTGTTTTTT
CASSFTGGRGEKLFF
>13|NA|once|TRBV18|TRBJ2-1
TGTGCCAGCTCACCACCGGACTCTCGACTGCAGTTCTTC
CASSPPDSRLQFF
>13|NA|once|TRBV18|TRBJ1-2
TGTGCCAGCTCACCACCAGGGGACTATGGCTACACCTTC
CASSPPGDYGYTF
>14|TRBD1|once|TRBV5-6|TRBJ1-2
TGTGCCAGCAGCTTGGGAGGACAGGGCGGGGGCTACACCTTC
CASSLGGQGGGYTF
>15|NA|few|TRBV4-1|TRBJ2-7
TGCGCCAGCAGCCCAGCCGGGCAGGGTAACTACGAGCAGTACTTC
CASSPAGQGNYEQYF
>16|NA|NA|TRBV6-6|TRBJ1-5
TGTGCCAGCAGTTACGAGGCCGATAATAGCAATCAGCCCCAGCATTTT
CASSYEADNSNQPQHF
>16|NA|once|TRBV6-6|TRBJ2-1
TGTGCCAGCAGTACTAATGCAGGGGAAGCGGACAATGAGCAGTTCTTC
CASSTNAGEADNEQFF
>14|TRBD1|NA|TRBV7-2|TRBJ2-7
TGTGCCAGCAGCCTATACAGGGGGAGTTACGAGCAGTACTTC
CASSLYRGSYEQYF
>11|NA|NA|TRBV5-6|TRBJ1-2
TGTGCCAGCAGCTTGGGGGTCGGCTACACCTTC
CASSLGVGYTF
>14|NA|NA|TRBV7-8|TRBJ1-4
TGTGCCAGCAGCAGAGTGGGAATTGGTGAAAAACTGTTTTTT
CASSRVGIGEKLFF